This T cell receptor (beta chain) appears in the sequencing data of a study of blood T cells in healthy people across ages. It was with a sample-barcoded 5' primer and a J-beta primer mix that a second PCR of roughly 7 to 12 cycles was run. One entry per CDR3 protein results from TCRdb running MiXCR on the 5' RACE reads. The sample comprises hundreds of thousands of distinct CDR3 sequences, roughly 31% of which are singletons, and approximately 14% rests with the top ten. With regard to this clonotype: A read error may be the cause here, since a much bigger clone is one base away.

The sequence derives from a woman of 80 years or more in good health. Sequencing was performed on blood.

The CDR3 DNA sequence: TGTGCCAGCAGCTTGGACTACTTCTCCTACAATGAGCAGTACTTC. Amino acid sequence: CASSLDYFSYNEQYF. The chain has TRBV5-5 and TRBJ2-7, with D unclear. The V and J ends lost 0 bases and 7 bases respectively, with 17 bases between them. The V gene's germline CDR1 is SGHKS and CDR2 YYEKEE (reference sequence). This CDR3 has 15 residues.